This T cell receptor (beta chain) was recorded in a study of shared clonotypes between healthy human individuals. Study-wide context: There were three CD4 naive, three CD4 memory, two CD8 naive and one CD8 memory plates per donor.

Sequencing was at deep level. Genomic DNA belonging to each subset was distributed in equal measure over several immunoSEQ plates. Assay: immunoSEQ multiplex PCR; the TCRdb copy retains only in-frame clones and omits some. Of roughly 2 million clones in the sample, roughly 94% were seen once. In germline, CDR1 is SGHRS, CDR2 YFSETQ. With 0 bases clipped from V and 2 bases from J, the junction kept 7 bases outside the gene matches. CDR3 size: 17 residues. The specimen was naive CD4+ T cells sorted from blood. Stated subset: CD45RA+ positively selected. The sequence came from a man in his late teens or twenties in good health. The V and J genes are TRBV5-1 and TRBJ1-4; 7 bases align to TRBD1. CDR3 coding DNA: TGCGCCAGCAGCTTGGACAGGGGTTTTGGGACTAATGAAAAACTGTTTTTT. Translation: CASSLDRGFGTNEKLFF.